This T cell receptor (beta chain) originates from a study of blood T cell repertoires in COVID-19. The overall study: Italy, Spain and the United States were the sources of the convalescent and acute COVID-19 samples. The analysed material was cDNA or gDNA that came from T cells, B-cell-depleted T cells, or PBMCs.

In this sample, this clone turned up once. Authors' methods: Nucleated cell number was recorded as an estimate derived from reference gene primer amplification. Generated by immunoSEQ multiplex PCR, the TCRdb table keeps only in-frame clones and is missing some. The V and J calls and clone size are taken from that table; D and trimming were inferred from the DNA. The table has 30,000 or so clones, about 91% seen once; the top ten hold 5% to 7%. Sequenced: peripheral blood. This clonotype was sampled from a human donor in a cohort sampled during active COVID-19.

The CDR3 sequence is CASAASGTDEAFF. CDR3 DNA: TGTGCCAGCGCAGCCTCCGGGACAGATGAAGCTTTCTTT. The chain couples TRBV18 to TRBJ1-1; 7 positions agree with TRBD1. Unmatched junction bases numbered 10, after V lost 8 bases and J lost 7 bases. This CDR3 comprises 13 residues. Germline CDR1 and CDR2: KGHSH and LQKENI. Looking up the rest from reference TRBV18 and TRBJ1-1 gives the full variable domain: NAGVMQNPRHLVRRRGQEARLRCSPMKGHSHVYWYRQLPEEGLKFMVYLQKENIIDESGMPKERFSAEFPKEGPSILRIQQVVRGDSAAYFCASAASGTDEAFFGQGTRLTVV.